This TCR beta chain was recovered during a study of shared clonotypes between healthy human individuals. As to this clone: Antigen specificity is unknown.

Assay used: immunoSEQ multiplex PCR; TCRdb lists only in-frame clones, some missing. The table lists roughly 2.5 million clones, 85% to 95% of them singletons. General study findings and limits: Clonotype sharing across donors was expected to vary with sequencing depth. The authors sampled blood alone, and tissue repertoires likely differ. Despite large depth, rarefaction showed incomplete sorted-subset sequencing.

V was clipped by 5 bases and J by 1 base; unmatched bases: 3. The CDR3 contains 13 residues. From germline, CDR1 is SQVTM and CDR2 ANQGSEA. Researchers partitioned CD4+ cells into CD45RA+ naive and CD45RA-negative memory subsets. This sequence was found in a man between 18 and 29 years old in good health. The rearrangement uses TRBV29-1 and TRBJ1-2; 8 nucleotides match TRBD1. Sequenced material: naive CD4+ T cells sorted from blood. The subset was: CD45RA+ positively selected. This chain's CDR3 is CSVRQGRNYGYTF. As DNA, the CDR3 is TGCAGCGTTCGACAGGGGCGTAACTATGGCTACACCTTC.